This T cell receptor beta chain comes out of a study of blood T cell repertoires in COVID-19. Recruits, aged roughly 18 to 90 years, lived in 24 US areas. Cohort 3 donors counted as recovered after two negative PCRs, clearance, or resolved symptoms. Germline V gene lookup returns CDR1 SGHRS and CDR2 YFSETQ. The V end was cut by 2 bases, the J end by 3 bases, with 5 bases between. The CDR3 spans 12 residues. The method was immunoSEQ multiplex PCR; TCRdb's version includes in-frame clones alone and lacks a portion of them. Of 330,000 or so clones in the sample, about 90% were seen once. V and J are TRBV5-1 and TRBJ1-1; D is undetermined. The sample consisted of PBMCs or T cells enriched from blood (not recorded which). The receptor was isolated from a woman in her 30s who had recovered from COVID-19. The CDR3: CASSFRDTEAFF. The CDR3, as DNA: TGCGCCAGCAGCTTTCGGGACACTGAAGCTTTCTTT. Filled out from reference TRBV5-1 and TRBJ1-1, the complete variable domain reads KAGVTQTPRYLIKTRGQQVTLSCSPISGHRSVSWYQQTPGQGLQFLFEYFSETQRNKGNFPGRFSGRQFSNSRSEMNVSTLELGDSALYLCASSFRDTEAFFGQGTRLTVV.